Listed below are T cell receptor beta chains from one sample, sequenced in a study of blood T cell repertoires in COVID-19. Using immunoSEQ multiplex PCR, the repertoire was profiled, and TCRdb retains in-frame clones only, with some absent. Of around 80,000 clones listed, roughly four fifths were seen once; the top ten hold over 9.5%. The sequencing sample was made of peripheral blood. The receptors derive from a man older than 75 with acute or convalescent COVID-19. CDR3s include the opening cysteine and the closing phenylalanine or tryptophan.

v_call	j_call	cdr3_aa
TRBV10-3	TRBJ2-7	CAISESGATTRDEQYF
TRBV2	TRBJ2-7	CASSEAGTSGGRGF
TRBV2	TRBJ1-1	CASSGNRATEAFF
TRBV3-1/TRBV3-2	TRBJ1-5	CASSQGGAGSQPQHF
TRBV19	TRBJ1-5	CASSTFRGADNQPQHF
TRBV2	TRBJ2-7	CASSEARVSSLGQYF
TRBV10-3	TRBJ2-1	CAIRPGLADNEQFF
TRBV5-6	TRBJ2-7	CASSFGTGTYEQYF
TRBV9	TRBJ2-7	CASSADTSGGASFSYEQYF
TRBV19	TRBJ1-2	CASSLTGDLYGYTF
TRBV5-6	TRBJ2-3	CASSLRTGGEDTQYF
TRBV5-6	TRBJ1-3	CASSFPTGPSGNTIYF
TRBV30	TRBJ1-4	CAYEPGLGGNEKLFF
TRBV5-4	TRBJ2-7	CASSTPGQLTTEQYF
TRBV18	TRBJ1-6	CASSRGSDEINSPLHF
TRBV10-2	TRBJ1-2	CASSDSARNYGYTF